Following are 18 T cell receptor beta chains from one sample sequenced in a study of PD-1 blockade in classical Hodgkin lymphoma. Brentuximab vedotin exposure varied among the patients, all of whom had relapsed after autologous stem cell transplantation. The method was immunoSEQ multiplex PCR; TCRdb's version includes in-frame clones alone and lacks a portion of them. The data hold about 21,000 clones, with over 70% observed a single time. The specimen comprised peripheral blood mononuclear cells (PBMCs), sampled at baseline. The receptors shown here come from a human donor with classical Hodgkin lymphoma.

This clone was detected only once. The J gene is TRBJ2-1, the V gene TRBV19, with D unclear. The CDR3 has 16 residues. The germline gives CDR1 LNHDA, CDR2 SQIVND (reference sequence). Trimming pared 2 bases from V and 4 bases from J, leaving 15 bases between. The CDR3 here is CASSILAVLRYNEQFF. CDR3 DNA sequence: TGTGCCAGTAGTATACTTGCAGTTTTGCGGTACAATGAGCAGTTCTTC. The entire variable domain, with the rest obtained from reference TRBV19 and TRBJ2-1, is as follows: DGGITQSPKYLFRKEGQNVTLSCEQNLNHDAMYWYRQDPGQGLRLIYYSQIVNDFQKGDIAEGYSVSREKKESFPLTVTSAQKNPTAFYLCASSILAVLRYNEQFFGPGTRLTVL.

The chain recombines TRBV6-1 with TRBJ2-7, with D perhaps assigned TRBD1 or TRBD2 (5 bases each). The CDR3 extends over 12 amino acids. V was pared by 6 bases and J by 7 bases, with 13 bases between. Germline CDR1 and CDR2: MNHNS and SASEGT. CDR3 in DNA: TGTGCCAGCAGGAGGGGCCTGGGGGAGCAGTACTTC. Its protein is CASRRGLGEQYF.

This chain links TRBV4-1 with TRBJ2-1; 9 bases map to TRBD2. The junction had 3 bases not matched to a gene; V was cut back by 0 bases and J by 3 bases. The length of the CDR3 is 16 residues. Germline CDR1 reads MGHRA; CDR2 reads YSYEKL. Written as DNA, the CDR3 is TGCGCCAGCAGCCAAGAAGGCGGGAGGGGCTACAATGAGCAGTTCTTC. It encodes CASSQEGGRGYNEQFF.

V usage is TRBV5-1 and J usage is TRBJ2-5, with D unresolved. Judging by the DNA end, TRBJ2-7 fits better; the J call may be wrong. The CDR3 consists of 14 residues. Looked up from germline, CDR1 is SGHRS and CDR2 is YFSETQ. In DNA, the CDR3 is TGCGCCAGCAGCCTCGACTTTTCCTCCTACGAGCAGTACTTC. This encodes CASSLDFSSYEQYF.

The chain recombines TRBV7-2 with TRBJ2-1, with unresolved D. The CDR3 covers 14 residues. The germline V gene encodes CDR1 SGHTA and CDR2 FQGNSA. V lost 5 bases and J 5 bases, leaving 13 bases between the germline ends. The CDR3 DNA follows: TGTGCCAGCAGCCACCTCGTTAGGGACAATGAGCAGTTCTTC. Translating gives CASSHLVRDNEQFF. The full variable domain, with the rest looked up from reference TRBV7-2 and TRBJ2-1, is GAGVSQSPSNKVTEKGKDVELRCDPISGHTALYWYRQSLGQGLEFLIYFQGNSAPDKSGLPSDRFSAERTGGSVSTLTIQRTQQEDSAVYLCASSHLVRDNEQFFGPGTRLTVL.

The J gene is TRBJ1-1, the V gene TRBV18; D remains ambiguous. There are 15 residues in the CDR3. Germline CDR1 is KGHSH and CDR2 is LQKENI. Trimming removed 1 base from V and 8 bases from J, with 17 bases in between. The CDR3 is CASSPLGVAQVEAFF. CDR3 DNA sequence: TGTGCCAGCTCACCACTGGGAGTTGCCCAAGTAGAAGCTTTCTTT.

This clone was seen just once. The chain has TRBV30 and TRBJ2-7; TRBD1 matches 8 bases. Trimming removed 2 bases from V and 0 bases from J; junction bases left unmatched: 6. Germline loops: CDR1 GTSNPN, CDR2 SVGIG (reference sequence). This CDR3 is built from 15 residues. The chain's CDR3 is CAWSLETGVSYEQYF. CDR3 coding DNA: TGTGCCTGGAGTCTTGAGACAGGGGTCTCCTACGAGCAGTACTTC. Drawing the rest from reference TRBV30 and TRBJ2-7, the complete variable domain is SQTIHQWPATLVQPVGSPLSLECTVEGTSNPNLYWYRQAAGRGLQLLFYSVGIGQISSEVPQNLSASRPQDRQFILSSKKLLLSDSGFYLCAWSLETGVSYEQYFGPGTRLTVT.

This chain uses TRBV5-8 with TRBJ2-5, with TRBD1 identical over 8 bases. The V and J ends lost 5 bases and 7 bases, in that order; junction bases with no gene match: 19. The CDR3 is made up of 17 amino acids. From germline, CDR1 is SGHTS and CDR2 YDEGEE. Written as DNA, the CDR3 is TGTGCCAGCAGGTTGTCCATCGGGACAGGCCTGGTGGGGACCCAGTACTTC. It encodes CASRLSIGTGLVGTQYF.

The CDR3 coding sequence is TGTGCCAGTACCCCGGGGGACGGCGTCTATGGCTACACCTTC. This codes for CASTPGDGVYGYTF. The rearrangement joins TRBV19 to TRBJ1-2, with a possible D match to TRBD1 (5 bases). This CDR3 region has 14 residues. V dropped 7 bases and J dropped 4 bases, with 16 bases sitting between them. From germline, CDR1 is LNHDA and CDR2 SQIVND (reference sequence).

The chain has TRBV7-3 and TRBJ1-1; D is uncertain. The CDR3 spans 13 residues. The germline V and J ends were trimmed by 1 base and 4 bases, with 7 bases remaining between them. The germline gives CDR1 SGHTA, CDR2 FQGTGA. CDR3 region: CASSLMGSTEAFF. The CDR3 nucleotides are TGTGCCAGCAGCTTAATGGGGAGCACTGAAGCTTTCTTT.

V gene TRBV7-9 combines with J gene TRBJ2-7, with 10 bases fitting TRBD2. Germline V gene sequence: CDR1 SEHNR, CDR2 FQNEAQ (reference sequence). J lost 3 bases, V lost 7 bases, and 6 bases had no gene match. This CDR3 is 14 amino acids long. The CDR3 DNA follows: TGTGCCAGCAACAGCGGGGGGGCCTTCTACGAGCAGTACTTC. Amino acids: CASNSGGAFYEQYF.

CDR3 sequence (DNA): TGTGCCAGCAGTATTGGGCTCTATACTAGCGACGAGCAGTACTTC. This gives the protein CASSIGLYTSDEQYF. The chain links TRBV6-5 to TRBJ2-7; 7 nucleotides agree with TRBD2. This CDR3 spans 15 amino acids. Unmatched junction bases numbered 12, after V lost 5 bases and J lost 5 bases. Germline-derived CDR1 and CDR2 are MNHEY and SVGAGI.

This rearrangement joins TRBV9 to TRBJ2-3, with 10 bases that match TRBD2. J gave up 5 bases and V 3 bases, and 3 bases lay outside the gene matches. Germline V CDR1 and CDR2: SGDLS, YYNGEE. The CDR3 totals 14 residues. The CDR3 spells CASSGRTSGDTQYF. The CDR3 nucleotides are TGTGCCAGCAGCGGACGGACTAGCGGAGATACGCAGTATTTT.

This clone was observed a single time. The gene calls are TRBV27 and TRBJ2-1; D remains ambiguous. The CDR3 has 16 residues. V was shortened by 0 bases and J by 0 bases, with 9 bases between the two germline ends. Looked up from germline, CDR1 is MNHEY and CDR2 is SMNVEV (reference sequence). The CDR3 reads CASSLSFGDSYNEQFF. CDR3 DNA sequence: TGTGCCAGCAGTTTATCGTTTGGGGACTCCTACAATGAGCAGTTCTTC.

This clone has more than one count but fewer than ten. The V gene is TRBV10-3, the J gene TRBJ2-2; possible D gene TRBD1, 5 bases. The germline V gene has CDR1 ENHRY and CDR2 SYGVKD. Trimming took off 6 bases at V and 4 bases at J, with 15 bases between the two ends. CDR3 length: 15 residues. CDR3 residues: CAISPGLSGTGELFF. As DNA, the CDR3 is TGTGCCATCAGCCCAGGGCTATCCGGCACCGGGGAGCTGTTTTTT.

The rearrangement links TRBV11-2 to TRBJ2-7; D may be TRBD1 (6 bases). In germline, CDR1 is SGHAT, CDR2 FQNNGV. The V end lost 8 bases, the J end lost 6 bases, and 20 bases lay between the germline ends. This CDR3 is 14 amino acids long. CDR3: CASRGTLQLPEQYF. Written as DNA, the CDR3 is TGTGCCAGCCGAGGGACACTACAACTCCCCGAGCAGTACTTC. The full variable domain, in which reference TRBV11-2 and TRBJ2-7 provide the parts outside the CDR3, is EAGVAQSPRYKIIEKRQSVAFWCNPISGHATLYWYQQILGQGPKLLIQFQNNGVVDDSQLPKDRFSAERLKGVDSTLKIQPAKLEDSAVYLCASRGTLQLPEQYFGPGTRLTVT.

The gene calls are TRBV27 and TRBJ1-6; no clear D gene. V was shortened by 5 bases and J by 0 bases, with 11 bases between the two germline ends. The CDR3 covers 16 residues. Germline CDR1 reads MNHEY; CDR2 reads SMNVEV (reference sequence). Here the CDR3 DNA reads TGTGCCAGCAGTCCAAGGTCCAGCTCCTATAATTCACCCCTCCACTTT. The encoded protein is CASSPRSSSYNSPLHF.

The rearrangement uses TRBV11-2 and TRBJ2-2, with D tentatively TRBD1 (6 bases). The V gene lost 5 bases and the J gene lost 4 bases, with 17 bases spanning the gap. The CDR3 runs 16 residues. Germline V CDR1 and CDR2: SGHAT, FQNNGV. This CDR3 reads CASSLYRVRSTGELFF. In nucleotides, the CDR3 is TGTGCCAGCAGCCTATACAGGGTGCGGAGCACCGGGGAGCTGTTTTTT.